The 32 T cell receptor beta chains reported below all come from one sample, sequenced in a study of radiotherapy plus CTLA-4 blockade in lung cancer. Sequencing used immunoSEQ multiplex PCR; TCRdb keeps in-frame clones, though not all of them. The sample consists of about 73,000 clones, around 86% of them appearing once. This material consisted of peripheral blood, taken from a patient treated with radiotherapy plus ipilimumab. These receptors all stem from a human donor with non-small cell lung cancer that progressed on radiotherapy plus ipilimumab.

The CDR3 nucleotides read TGTGCCACCAGCAGAGAGGCTTCTGGGCAGCCCCAGCATTTT. Translating gives CATSREASGQPQHF. The chain employs TRBV15 and TRBJ1-5; D is unresolved. The CDR3 is made up of 14 amino acids. The ends were cut back, 0 bases at V and 7 bases at J, with 10 bases in the middle. CDR1 is LNHNV, CDR2 YYDKDF, per germline (reference sequence).

The genes are TRBV30 and TRBJ2-2, with 9 bases aligning to TRBD2. V was clipped by 8 bases and J by 5 bases; unmatched bases: 3. The CDR3 length is 12 residues. Germline-derived CDR1 and CDR2 are GTSNPN and SVGIG (reference sequence). The CDR3 loop is CAQRGDTGELFF. The CDR3 DNA is TGTGCCCAGCGGGGGGATACCGGGGAGCTGTTTTTT.

V usage is TRBV30 and J usage is TRBJ2-7, with 7 bases matching TRBD2. The CDR3 contains 13 residues. Per the germline V gene, CDR1 is GTSNPN and CDR2 is SVGIG (reference sequence). The junction had 4 bases not matched to a gene; V was cut back by 3 bases and J by 2 bases. The CDR3 spells CAWSGGWTYEQYF. Written as DNA, the CDR3 is TGTGCCTGGAGCGGGGGGTGGACCTACGAGCAGTACTTC.

This clone was counted at least ten times. The V gene is TRBV6-7, the J gene TRBJ2-3, with D possibly being TRBD1 (6 bases). TRBV6-7 is treated as an ORF (open reading frame) with a function not yet certain. The V and J ends lost 9 bases and 0 bases respectively, with 10 bases between them. The CDR3 is 13 amino acids. The CDR3 loop reads CASIQGSTDTQYF. The CDR3 nucleotides read TGTGCCAGTATTCAGGGGAGCACAGATACGCAGTATTTT.

This clone was seen once. The chain combines TRBV6-5 with TRBJ1-1; TRBD1 aligns across 8 bases. This CDR3 has 13 amino acids. The ends lost 2 bases at V and 8 bases at J; junction bases unmatched: 4. The germline CDR1 and CDR2 sequences are MNHEY and SVGAGI. CDR3 in DNA: TGTGCCAGCAGTTACCGGGACAGGATGGAAGCTTTCTTT. Translated, it gives CASSYRDRMEAFF.

This clone came up once. The chain couples TRBV2 to TRBJ1-3; 7 nucleotides agree with TRBD1. Germline values: CDR1 SNHLY, CDR2 FYNNEI. V shed 1 base and J 5 bases; nucleotides not matched to a gene: 5. This CDR3 has 15 residues. The CDR3: CASSEDRGGRNTIYF. The CDR3 region has the DNA TGTGCCAGCAGTGAAGACAGGGGCGGGAGAAACACCATATATTTT.

The chain recombines TRBV27 with TRBJ2-1; possible D gene TRBD2, 6 bases. Germline V gene lookup returns CDR1 MNHEY and CDR2 SMNVEV (reference sequence). The CDR3 length is 14 residues. The germline V and J ends were trimmed by 4 bases and 1 base, with 8 bases remaining between them. Here the CDR3 reads CASSSRGSYNEQFF. The CDR3 nucleotides are TGTGCCAGCAGTTCCCGGGGGTCCTACAATGAGCAGTTCTTC.

This chain connects TRBV9 to TRBJ2-3; D gene uncertain. V lost 0 bases to trimming and J lost 3 bases, with 14 bases between them. The CDR3 covers 16 residues. The germline CDR1 and CDR2 sequences are SGDLS and YYNGEE. The CDR3 bases are TGTGCCAGCAGCGTAGGGATGGGGTTTTTGACAGATACGCAGTATTTT. This codes for CASSVGMGFLTDTQYF. The entire variable domain, with the rest obtained from reference TRBV9 and TRBJ2-3, is as follows: DSGVTQTPKHLITATGQRVTLRCSPRSGDLSVYWYQQSLDQGLQFLIQYYNGEERAKGNILERFSAQQFPDLHSELNLSSLELGDSALYFCASSVGMGFLTDTQYFGPGTRLTVL.

This clone qualifies as medium-sized (0.01 to 0.1%). The chain links TRBV19 to TRBJ1-4; D gene unclear. CDR3 length: 11 amino acids. Trimming removed 4 bases at V and 12 bases at J, with 9 bases between. The germline CDR1 and CDR2 sequences are LNHDA and SQIVND (reference sequence). CDR3: CASSTGLELFF. Written as DNA, the CDR3 is TGTGCCAGTAGTACCGGGCTTGAACTGTTTTTT.

V and J are TRBV5-6 and TRBJ2-1; D ambiguous. This CDR3 is built from 12 residues. V lost 5 bases and J lost 2, with 5 bases in between. The germline V gene encodes CDR1 SGHDT and CDR2 YYEEEE. The DNA of the CDR3 is TGTGCCAGCAGTTCCACCTACAATGAGCAGTTCTTC. Its translation is CASSSTYNEQFF.

This clone came up once. The genes are TRBV5-1 and TRBJ2-7; tentatively, D is TRBD1 or TRBD2 (7 bases each). Germline values: CDR1 SGHRS, CDR2 YFSETQ. The V end lost 0 bases, the J end lost 2 bases, and 12 bases lay between the germline ends. The CDR3 covers 15 residues. In nucleotides, the CDR3 is TGCGCCAGCAGCTTGGTGGGGGGGACAGCCTACGAGCAGTACTTC. Protein sequence: CASSLVGGTAYEQYF.

The rearrangement uses TRBV27 and TRBJ1-1; unclear D gene. Germline CDR1 is MNHEY and CDR2 is SMNVEV (reference sequence). V shed 5 bases and J shed 6 bases, with 13 bases lying between them. This CDR3 has 13 residues. CDR3 DNA: TGTGCCAGCAGTCCCTATCCCCAGGCTGAAGCTTTCTTT. This gives the protein CASSPYPQAEAFF.

The chain uses TRBV11-2 and TRBJ2-5; perhaps TRBD2 as D (5 bases). Germline V gene data show CDR1 as SGHAT and CDR2 as FQNNGV. The CDR3 runs to 17 residues. Trimming stripped 5 bases from V and 2 bases from J, with 21 bases between. CDR3 nucleotide sequence: TGTGCCAGCAGCAAGTCTAATTTAGGGAGACCTCAAGAGACCCAGTACTTC. It specifies CASSKSNLGRPQETQYF.

There are a few counts of this clone. V gene TRBV11-2 combines with J gene TRBJ2-7, with 7 bases matching TRBD1. In germline, CDR1 is SGHAT, CDR2 FQNNGV. The CDR3 runs to 13 residues. Trimming removed 2 bases from V and 6 bases from J; junction bases left unmatched: 4. CDR3 DNA sequence: TGTGCCAGCAGCTTAACCGACAGGGTCGAGCAGTACGTC. Its translation is CASSLTDRVEQYV.

This clone occurred once. The CDR3 region has the DNA TGTGCCAGCCTTCCAGACAGGCGAACCGATTCACCCCTCCACTTT. Protein: CASLPDRRTDSPLHF. V is TRBV2 and J is TRBJ1-6; D might be TRBD1 (6 bases). The CDR3 spans 15 residues. CDR1 and CDR2 (germline): SNHLY, FYNNEI. V was shortened by 8 bases and J by 8 bases, with 19 bases between the two germline ends.

Comments on this clone: Other DNA sequences in this sample translate to the same CDR3. The V gene is TRBV30, the J gene TRBJ1-2; D ambiguous. Germline V gives CDR1 GTSNPN, CDR2 SVGIG (reference sequence). Trimming cost V 0 bases and J 4 bases, with 6 bases left between them. This CDR3 is 12 amino acids long. CDR3 nucleotide sequence: TGTGCCTGGAGTGTAAGCAGCTATGGCTACACCTTC. This translates into CAWSVSSYGYTF.

As regards this clone: At one boundary the junction diverges from the germline segment, which might be a read error. This rearrangement joins TRBV5-1 to TRBJ2-5; D is perhaps TRBD1 (7 bases). Germline V CDR1 and CDR2: SGHRS, YFSETQ. CDR3 length: 17 amino acids. CDR3 nucleotide sequence: TGCGCCAGCAGGGAGGGGTCAGGGGGTAATTACCAAGAGACCCCGTACTTC. Its protein is CASREGSGGNYQETPYF.

V gene TRBV23-1 combines with J gene TRBJ2-7; D possibly corresponds to TRBD1 (5 bases). TRBV23-1 has ORF status, its function being uncertain. The CDR3 loop spans 18 amino acids. With 0 bases removed from V and 2 bases from J, the gap between germline ends came to 20 bases. The CDR3 DNA reads TGCGCCAGCAGTCAATCTAAGGGGCAGGCCGCTTTGACCTACGAGCAGTACTTC. This codes for CASSQSKGQAALTYEQYF.

There are a few counts of this clone. The genes are TRBV4-1 and TRBJ2-7; TRBD2 agrees at 12 bases. There are 12 residues in the CDR3. Trimming took 6 bases from V and 7 from J; bases not matched to a gene: 1. Per germline, CDR1 MGHRA and CDR2 YSYEKL. Here the CDR3 DNA reads TGCGCCAGCAGTGGACTAGCGGGGGAGCAGTACTTC. Protein sequence: CASSGLAGEQYF.

This chain connects TRBV5-1 to TRBJ1-2, with a possible D match to TRBD1 (5 bases). Trimming left V 4 bases short and J 7 bases short, with 14 bases between. Germline V gene lookup returns CDR1 SGHRS and CDR2 YFSETQ. CDR3 length: 13 residues. CDR3 coding DNA: TGCGCCAGCAGCCCCGGCAGGGAGGGTGGCTACACCTTC. Its translation: CASSPGREGGYTF.

The chain is built from TRBV25-1 and TRBJ2-1, with 8 bases lining up with TRBD2. J gave up 6 bases and V 4 bases, and 5 bases lay outside the gene matches. The CDR3 consists of 14 residues. Per germline, CDR1 MGHDK and CDR2 SYGVNS. The chain's CDR3 is CASSGAGAGNEQFF. CDR3 DNA: TGTGCCAGCAGTGGAGCGGGAGCCGGCAATGAGCAGTTCTTC.

This rearrangement joins TRBV7-2 to TRBJ2-4, with 7 bases fitting TRBD2. CDR3 length: 14 residues. The germline V gene has CDR1 SGHTA and CDR2 FQGNSA. V shed 4 bases, J shed 7 bases, and the junction held 7 bases outside the gene matches. Here the CDR3 reads CASSSAGSVNIQYF. The CDR3 bases are TGTGCCAGCAGCTCAGCGGGGTCGGTTAACATTCAGTACTTC.

The table lists this clone with a few counts. The junction and the germline gene differ at one end; a read error may be behind it. This chain links TRBV9 with TRBJ2-2, with 9 bases that match TRBD2. The CDR3 runs to 17 residues. Germline V lookup: CDR1 SGDLS, CDR2 YYNGEE. This CDR3 reads CASSVDSSGRNSGELFF. The CDR3 coding sequence is TGTGCCAGCAGCGTAGATTCCAGCGGGAGGAACTCCGGGGAGCTGTTTTTT.

The rearrangement joins TRBV6-6 to TRBJ2-7; 7 positions match TRBD2. Germline values: CDR1 MNHNY, CDR2 SVGAGI (reference sequence). The CDR3 consists of 14 residues. V trimming: 7 bases; J trimming: 1 base; junction bases outside the gene matches: 7. CDR3 nucleotide sequence: TGTGCCAGCATTGCTAGCGGAAGTTCCTACGAGCAGTACGTC. This gives the protein CASIASGSSYEQYV.

The V call is TRBV5-1, the J call TRBJ2-5, with TRBD2 identical over 9 bases. The germline V gene has CDR1 SGHRS and CDR2 YFSETQ. This CDR3 is built from 15 residues. After removal of 0 bases from V and 2 bases from J, the junction contained 2 bases not matched to a gene. The CDR3 reads CASSLGLAGQETQYF. In DNA, the CDR3 is TGCGCCAGCAGCTTGGGTCTAGCGGGACAAGAGACCCAGTACTTC.

V gene TRBV27 combines with J gene TRBJ2-1; TRBD2 matches at 10 bases. Looked up from germline, CDR1 is MNHEY and CDR2 is SMNVEV (reference sequence). This CDR3 contains 16 residues. V was pared by 5 bases and J by 7 bases, with 11 bases of the junction left unmatched. CDR3 region: CASSHNGLAGVNEQFF. CDR3 bases: TGTGCCAGCAGTCACAACGGGCTAGCGGGAGTAAATGAGCAGTTCTTC.

V gene TRBV28 combines with J gene TRBJ2-7; a possible D gene is TRBD1 (6 bases). The CDR3 loop spans 15 amino acids. The V end was cut by 2 bases, the J end by 6 bases, with 17 bases between. The V gene's germline CDR1 is MDHEN and CDR2 SYDVKM. Here the CDR3 DNA reads TGTGCCAGCAGTTTAGTATACCAGGGGAAAGGCGAGCAGTACTTC. It translates to CASSLVYQGKGEQYF.

This clone was recorded only once. The genes are TRBV11-2 and TRBJ2-5; 8 bases match TRBD2. Per germline, CDR1 SGHAT and CDR2 FQNNGV. The CDR3 runs 18 residues. V was clipped by 1 base and J by 4 bases; unmatched bases: 14. DNA of the CDR3: TGTGCCAGCAGCTTAGTCGGCGGGGGGAGGTTAACGGGAGAGACCCAGTACTTC. This translates into CASSLVGGGRLTGETQYF.

The chain uses TRBV6-5 and TRBJ2-1; 7 nucleotides line up with TRBD1. The CDR3 has 15 residues. Germline V gene sequence: CDR1 MNHEY, CDR2 SVGAGI. V lost 4 bases and J lost 4; bases outside the gene matches: 7. CDR3 DNA sequence: TGTGCCAGCAGTTTACAGGGGATCCGGTACAATGAGCAGTTCTTC. It encodes CASSLQGIRYNEQFF.

This clone was found once. The chain joins TRBV5-7 to TRBJ1-2; D remains unclear. TRBV5-7 is annotated as an ORF whose role is uncertain. The CDR3 runs 14 residues. Deletions cut 1 base from V and 1 base from J, with 8 bases between. In DNA form, the CDR3 reads TGTGCCAGCAGCTTGTTCGGGGATAACTATGGCTACACCTTC. It is translated as CASSLFGDNYGYTF.

V usage is TRBV10-1 and J usage is TRBJ2-2; a weak D match, TRBD1 (6 bases). V lost 5 bases and J lost 7, with 17 bases in between. Germline V gene sequence: CDR1 WNHNN, CDR2 SYGVQD (reference sequence). The CDR3 totals 15 residues. The CDR3 bases are TGCGCCAGCAGTCGCGACAGGCCAGGGGTCGGGGAGCTGTTTTTT. This codes for CASSRDRPGVGELFF.

This sequence joins TRBV5-6 and TRBJ2-3; maybe TRBD1 (6 bases). Looked up from germline, CDR1 is SGHDT and CDR2 is YYEEEE. This CDR3 is 16 amino acids long. The V gene lost 1 base and the J gene lost 0 bases, with 12 bases spanning the gap. The CDR3 coding sequence is TGTGCCAGCAGCTTGCTCAGGGGCGCGAGCACAGATACGCAGTATTTT. Translated, it gives CASSLLRGASTDTQYF.